Sequencing of this TCR beta chain was carried out in a study of T cell responses to AZD1222 COVID-19 vaccine. The assay was immunoSEQ multiplex PCR, and TCRdb's table has in-frame clones only and misses some. The table lists under 150,000 clones, about 90% of them singletons. Between the trimmed V and J ends, which lost 4 bases and 4 bases, there was a span of 10 bases. This CDR3 has 13 amino acids. The V gene's germline CDR1 is MDHEN and CDR2 SYDVKM. This sequence originates from an adult in good health. The V and J genes are TRBV28 and TRBJ1-2, with a tentative D call TRBD1 (5 bases). This specimen was peripheral blood, taken on day 0 of AZD1222 vaccination. The CDR3 loop reads CASSSPGGYGYTF. The CDR3, as DNA: TGTGCCAGCAGTTCCCCGGGGGGCTATGGCTACACCTTC.